This TCR beta chain was found in a study of T-cell memory formation after mild COVID-19. cDNA libraries for TCR alpha and TCR beta, carrying sample barcodes and UMIs, came from 5'RACE with constant-segment primers. TCRdb called the 5' RACE reads again in MiXCR, with one record for every CDR3 protein. The table includes just under 150,000 distinct CDR3 sequences, about 5.7% detected once. The sample comprised PBMCs or a T cell subset sorted from them (not recorded which). The clonotype was recovered from an adult woman who had mild COVID-19 (a few samples of this study predate the infection). Cell type and time point are not known.

The CDR3 bases are TGTGCCATCAGTGAGTCGACGAAGACAGATACGCAGTATTTT. Protein: CAISESTKTDTQYF. The gene calls are TRBV10-3 and TRBJ2-3; D not resolved. The germline V and J ends were trimmed by 0 bases and 3 bases, with 7 bases remaining between them. In germline, CDR1 is ENHRY, CDR2 SYGVKD. The CDR3 covers 14 residues.